This T cell receptor beta chain was identified in a study of cytomegalovirus exposure and HLA in healthy donors. Study information: Later, an analysis reported that the 110 or so validation repertoires had used the same platform as the roughly 720 first-cohort repertoires. Whole-study findings and limits: It was confirmed in vitro that a few of the CMV-associated chains were specific for CMV antigens. In a later analysis, first-cohort TCR clusters were found to tend to co-occur in the approximately 110 validation repertoires.

V lost 4 bases, J lost 10 bases, and 12 bases stayed unmatched. This CDR3 is built from 16 residues. Germline-derived CDR1 and CDR2 are SGHNT and YYREEE (reference sequence). Details on this clone: The antigen remains undetermined.

Assay: immunoSEQ multiplex PCR; the TCRdb copy retains only in-frame clones and omits some. The data contain about 74,000 clones, approximately 94% of them singletons. Sequenced input: PBMCs. The chain employs TRBV5-4 and TRBJ2-1; 12 bases line up with TRBD2. The source is a woman aged 18-29 years in good health and CMV-seropositive. The CDR3 DNA sequence: TGTGCCAGCAGCGGGACTCTAGCGGGAGGGCCTGGAGAGCAGTTCTTC. Amino acids: CASSGTLAGGPGEQFF.